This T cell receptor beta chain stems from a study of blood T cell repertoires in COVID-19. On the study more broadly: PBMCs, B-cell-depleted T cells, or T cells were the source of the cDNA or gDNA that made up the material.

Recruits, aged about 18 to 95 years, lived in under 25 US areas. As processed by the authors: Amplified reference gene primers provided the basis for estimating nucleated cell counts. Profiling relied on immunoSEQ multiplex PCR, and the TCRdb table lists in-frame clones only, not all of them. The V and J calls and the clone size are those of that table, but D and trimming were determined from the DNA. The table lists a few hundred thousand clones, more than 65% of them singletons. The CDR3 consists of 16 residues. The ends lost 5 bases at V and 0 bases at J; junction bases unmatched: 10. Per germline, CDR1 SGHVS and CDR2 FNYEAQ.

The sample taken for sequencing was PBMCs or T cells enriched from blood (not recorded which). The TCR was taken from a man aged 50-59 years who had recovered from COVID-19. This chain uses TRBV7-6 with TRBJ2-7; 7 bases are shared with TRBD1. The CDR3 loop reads CASSVRGRGSSYEQYF. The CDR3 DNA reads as TGTGCCAGCAGCGTTAGGGGGCGTGGAAGCTCCTACGAGCAGTACTTC.